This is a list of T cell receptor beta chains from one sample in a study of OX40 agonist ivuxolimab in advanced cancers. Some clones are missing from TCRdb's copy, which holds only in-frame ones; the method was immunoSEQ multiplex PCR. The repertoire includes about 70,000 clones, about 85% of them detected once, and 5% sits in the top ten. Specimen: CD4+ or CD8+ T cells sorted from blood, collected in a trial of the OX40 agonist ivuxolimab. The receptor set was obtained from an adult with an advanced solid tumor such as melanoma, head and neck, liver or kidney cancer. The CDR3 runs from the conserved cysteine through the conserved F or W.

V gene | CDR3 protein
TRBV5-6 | CASSRAQGANEKLFF
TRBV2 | CASSDGGISGQPQHF
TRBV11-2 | CASRLWMRGANTEAFF
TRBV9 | CASSVGPLPKGAGGEQYF
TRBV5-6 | CASSFLVVTEAFF
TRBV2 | CATSAGQYYGYTF
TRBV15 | CATSNPGLASWTDTQYF
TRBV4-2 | CASSQDLRTDGADTQYF
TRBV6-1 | CASFDWGERYGYTF
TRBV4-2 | CASSQDGRGGTYEQYF
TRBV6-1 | CASSALTGGGTEAFF
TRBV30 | CAWDGGQGSKNIQYF
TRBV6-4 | CASSDTDRGLSGYTF
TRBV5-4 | CASSLWAKNNEQFF
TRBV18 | CASSPTRSTDTQYF
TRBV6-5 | CASSSTGTSLETQYF
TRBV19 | CASTPRGLGSSLDSNQPQHF
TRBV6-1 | CASSLGQSTTYEQYF
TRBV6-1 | CASVIVFGANVLTF
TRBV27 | CASSSLEAGSYEQYF
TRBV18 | CASARDYLNTGELFF
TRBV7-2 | CASSLLMGLGSYGYTF
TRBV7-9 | CASSFDRDNQPQHF
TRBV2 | CASRGTVNEQFF
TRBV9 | CASSVAQGARNEQFF
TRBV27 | CASSGYTLNTEAFF
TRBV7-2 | CASSWGRNTEAFF
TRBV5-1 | CASSAGTRTYNEQFF
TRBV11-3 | CASSFPATDGYTF
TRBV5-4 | CASSLEAELQFF
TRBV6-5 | CASSYGTGGHYEQYF
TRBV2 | CASSGTGGNSYGYTF
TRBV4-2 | CASSQEAEAGGLQTQYF
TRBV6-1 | CASSLTGGETQYF
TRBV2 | CASSDWGGELFF
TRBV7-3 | CASSLNGGGHNEQFF